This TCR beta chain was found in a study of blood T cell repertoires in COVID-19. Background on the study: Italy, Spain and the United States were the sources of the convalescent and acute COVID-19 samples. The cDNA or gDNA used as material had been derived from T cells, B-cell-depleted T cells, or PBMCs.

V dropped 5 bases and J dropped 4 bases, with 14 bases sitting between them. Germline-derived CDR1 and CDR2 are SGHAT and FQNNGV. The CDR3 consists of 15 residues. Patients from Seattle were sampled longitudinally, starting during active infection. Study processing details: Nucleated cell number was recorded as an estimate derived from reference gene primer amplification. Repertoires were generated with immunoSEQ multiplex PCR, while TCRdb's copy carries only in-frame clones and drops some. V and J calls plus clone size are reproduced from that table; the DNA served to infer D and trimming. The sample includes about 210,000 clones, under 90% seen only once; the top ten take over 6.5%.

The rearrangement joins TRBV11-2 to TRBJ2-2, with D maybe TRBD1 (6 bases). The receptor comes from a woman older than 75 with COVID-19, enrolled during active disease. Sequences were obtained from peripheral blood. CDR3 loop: CASSLRDTRTGELFF. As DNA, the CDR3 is TGTGCCAGCAGCCTACGGGACACCCGCACCGGGGAGCTGTTTTTT.